The 6 T cell receptor beta chains in this list originate from one sample, sequenced in a study of monozygotic twins with inflammatory bowel disease. Reprocessing the 5' RACE reads, TCRdb reports a single entry for every CDR3 protein and omits DNA. The specimen's table records over 100,000 distinct CDR3 sequences. The sequenced sample was blood. The origin of the receptors is a human donor with ulcerative colitis or Crohn's disease, or a healthy co-twin of an affected twin (not recorded which).

The chain recombines TRBV20-1 with TRBJ1-1. CDR1 is DFQATT, CDR2 SNEGSKA, per germline (reference sequence). The CDR3 totals 16 residues. This CDR3 reads CSARPNLGVLNTEAFF.

The rearrangement joins TRBV6-4 to TRBJ2-2; TCRdb's assignment of TRBD2 cannot be checked, as there is no DNA. CDR1 is MRHNA, CDR2 SNTAGT, per germline. This CDR3 has 15 residues. The chain's CDR3 is CASSQQTSGGGELFF.

The chain employs TRBV2 and TRBJ2-1; the TRBD1 assignment by TCRdb is unverifiable without DNA. The germline CDR1 and CDR2 sequences are SNHLY and FYNNEI. There are 13 residues in the CDR3. The CDR3 protein is CASSDSRGGEQFF.

V and J are TRBV18 and TRBJ1-5. The CDR3 covers 13 residues. CDR1 is KGHSH and CDR2 is LQKENI in the germline V gene. The CDR3 here is CASSPGVNQPQHF.

This rearrangement joins TRBV18 to TRBJ2-6. CDR1 is KGHSH, CDR2 LQKENI, per germline. CDR3 length: 16 residues. CDR3 loop: CASSPSRLAGANVLTF.

This chain uses TRBV20-1 with TRBJ1-6. This CDR3 comprises 13 residues. The germline gives CDR1 DFQATT, CDR2 SNEGSKA (reference sequence). The CDR3 spells CSARGSYNSPLHF.